This T cell receptor beta chain stems from a study of siplizumab effects on memory and regulatory T cells. Findings of the study overall: The Treg-derived share of mappable alloreactive CD4+ clones averaged roughly 70% with siplizumab and 26.9% in controls. Phenotypic classification as naive or memory proved unattainable for roughly 75-95% of proliferating CD4+ or CD8+ clones. There appeared to be greater diversity in naive T cells than in memory cells, and naive T cells seemed major contributors to the alloresponse.

Per sample, about 100,000 TCR templates were assayed. Here immunoSEQ multiplex PCR was the method, and the copy in TCRdb shows in-frame clones only, minus some. Altogether tens of thousands of clones are present, approximately 89% being singletons, with the ten largest covering 1.7%. On this clone: The antigen remains unidentified.

This CDR3 contains 16 residues. The trim removed 2 bases at V and 2 bases at J, leaving 7 bases unmatched. Per the germline V gene, CDR1 is SGHNT and CDR2 is YENEEA. Material for sequencing was Tregs sorted from blood. The source of this sequence is a human donor in good health. The J gene is TRBJ2-3, the V gene TRBV11-3, with 7 bases fitting TRBD2. CDR3: CASSLSSSGATDTQYF. The CDR3 nucleotides are TGTGCCAGCAGCTTATCCTCTAGCGGAGCCACAGATACGCAGTATTTT.